This TCR beta chain derives from a study of Graves' ophthalmopathy and Graves' hyperthyroidism. RNA served as the template for amplifying TCR beta CDR3 regions. The workflow started with a first-round RT-PCR run with HTBI primers and then moved on to a second-round multiplex PCR. TCRdb reprocessed the multiplex PCR reads with MiXCR, giving one entry per CDR3 protein. The data hold about 500,000 distinct CDR3 sequences, with roughly 14% observed a single time. Worth noting for this clonotype: Its antigen is as yet unknown.

Study-wide results and limits: Prediction of ophthalmopathy progression reached roughly 70% sensitivity and around 72% specificity.

Moderate-to-severe activity, CAS ≥3, NOSPECS ≥4 and a duration under 3 months were seen in donors with ophthalmopathy. Uncontrolled infections, pregnancy, lactation or other autoimmune diseases led to patient exclusion. The CDR3 runs 15 residues. V shed 4 bases and J 5 bases; nucleotides not matched to a gene: 10. The chain joins TRBV12-3 or TRBV12-4 to TRBJ1-1, with 7 nucleotides matching TRBD1. The TCR sequence derives from a woman aged 30 to 39 with Graves' ophthalmopathy. Sequenced sample: blood. CDR3 protein: CASSSPLFRGTEAFF. The DNA of the CDR3 is TGTGCCAGCAGTTCCCCCTTATTCAGGGGGACTGAAGCTTTCTTT.